This record covers a single T cell receptor (beta chain). Its antigen is currently unknown. The data were produced by immunoSEQ multiplex PCR, yet TCRdb's version contains in-frame clones alone and is incomplete. The sample has tens of thousands of clones, roughly 91% seen once; the top ten hold about 2%. The data belong to a study of graft-versus-host responses after intestinal transplantation. Study-level information: All of the recipients had induction that used anti-thymocyte globulin, then tacrolimus and steroids for approximately 3 years.

V gave up 3 bases and J gave up 10 bases, with 18 bases separating them. The CDR3 length is 14 residues. Germline V gene lookup returns CDR1 LNHDA and CDR2 SQIVND (reference sequence). Study conclusions and caveats: Recipient marrow harbored GvH clones, some of which surfaced first in ileum or blood.

The TCR comes from a human donor who received an intestinal transplant. Sequencing used unstimulated CD8+ T cells sorted from spleen or lymph node cells, obtained before intestinal transplant. V and J are TRBV19 and TRBJ1-1; D perhaps matches TRBD1 (5 bases). The CDR3 DNA is TGTGCCAGTAGTATGAAGTGGGAGGGCGGGGGAGCTTTCTTT. Translation gives CASSMKWEGGGAFF.